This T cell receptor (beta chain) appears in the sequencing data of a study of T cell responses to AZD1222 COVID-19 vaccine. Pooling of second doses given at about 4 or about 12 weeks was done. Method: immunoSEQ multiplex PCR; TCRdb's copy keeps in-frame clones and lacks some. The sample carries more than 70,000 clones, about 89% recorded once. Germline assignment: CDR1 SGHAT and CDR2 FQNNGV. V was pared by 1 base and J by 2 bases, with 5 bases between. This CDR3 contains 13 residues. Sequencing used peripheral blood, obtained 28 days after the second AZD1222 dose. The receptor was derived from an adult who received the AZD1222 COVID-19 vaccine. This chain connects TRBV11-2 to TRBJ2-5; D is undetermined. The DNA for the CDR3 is TGTGCCAGCAGCTTAGGCTCACAAGAGACCCAGTACTTC. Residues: CASSLGSQETQYF.